Each of the 31 T cell receptor beta chains below was sequenced from the same sample in a study of CD8 T cells in ankylosing spondylitis. Study-level findings and limits: There was a TCR beta motif, made of several highly homologous variants, that appeared characteristic of ankylosing spondylitis blood.

The antigens these receptors bind are not known. TCRdb re-called the 5' RACE reads with MiXCR, one entry per CDR3 protein. Of about 210,000 distinct CDR3 sequences listed, 6% to 8.5% were seen once; the top ten hold 14%. Sequencing was done on a sample of blood, either unsorted or a sorted T cell fraction (not recorded which). These receptor sequences come from a male donor with ankylosing spondylitis.

This clonotype was recorded many times. This rearrangement joins TRBV12-3 or TRBV12-4 to TRBJ2-1; D call uncertain. Deletions cut 5 bases from V and 10 bases from J, with 12 bases between. The CDR3 contains 12 residues. This CDR3 reads CASSTRLREQFF. The CDR3 nucleotides are TGTGCCAGCAGTACCCGGTTGCGAGAGCAGTTCTTC.

The chain has TRBV21-1 and TRBJ1-2. TRBV21-1 is designated a pseudogene. This CDR3 spans 16 amino acids. The CDR3 DNA reads as TGTGCCAGCAGCCCCCGACGTTCAGCGACTAACTATGGCTACACCTTC. Translation: CASSPRRSATNYGYTF.

This clonotype was counted a few times. The chain combines TRBV4-1 with TRBJ2-1, with TRBD2 identical over 8 bases. J gave up 6 bases and V 4 bases, and 11 bases lay outside the gene matches. From germline, CDR1 is MGHRA and CDR2 YSYEKL. The CDR3 covers 16 residues. Written as DNA, the CDR3 is TGCGCCAGCAGCCTAAGGGCGGGGACTAGGTCCAATGAGCAGTTCTTC. It specifies CASSLRAGTRSNEQFF.

This clonotype was seen at least ten times. The rearrangement joins TRBV7-8 to TRBJ1-5, with TRBD1 as a possible D gene (5 bases). Germline V lookup: CDR1 SGHVS, CDR2 FQNEAQ. The length of the CDR3 is 15 residues. V was clipped by 3 bases and J by 5 bases, with 14 bases between them. In nucleotides, the CDR3 is TGTGCCAGCAGCTTCCGGGCAGGGTGGCATCAGCCCCAGCATTTT. Its translation: CASSFRAGWHQPQHF.

With respect to this clonotype: Since a much larger clone is just one base distant, this may be a read error. V gene TRBV4-3 combines with J gene TRBJ2-1; D call uncertain. The CDR3 contains 14 residues. CDR1 is LGHNA, CDR2 YSLEER, per germline. V was pared by 3 bases and J by 9 bases, with 15 bases between. DNA of the CDR3: TGCGCCAGCAGCCACCTAAAAGGGCATGCTGAGCAGTTCTTC. Protein product: CASSHLKGHAEQFF.

About this clonotype: One base away lies a much larger clone, so this may be a sequencing read error. The chain joins TRBV5-1 to TRBJ2-7, with D maybe TRBD2 (6 bases). The CDR3 extends over 10 amino acids. Per the germline V gene, CDR1 is SGHRS and CDR2 is YFSETQ. The CDR3 coding sequence is TGCGCCAGCTGGACTAACGAGCAGCACTTC. It translates to CASWTNEQHF.

This clonotype appeared many times. This chain joins TRBV5-1 and TRBJ1-2; maybe TRBD1 (5 bases). V was shortened by 2 bases and J by 4 bases, with 9 bases between the two germline ends. The CDR3 is made up of 13 amino acids. The V gene's germline CDR1 is SGHRS and CDR2 YFSETQ. The CDR3 loop reads CASSLGTAYGYTF. The CDR3 region has the DNA TGCGCCAGCAGCTTAGGGACGGCCTATGGCTACACCTTC.

This clonotype was seen ten or more times. This sequence joins TRBV7-9 and TRBJ1-5, with a tentative D call TRBD1 (6 bases). The CDR3 extends over 16 amino acids. From germline, CDR1 is SEHNR and CDR2 FQNEAQ (reference sequence). The V end lost 1 base, the J end lost 1 base, and 11 bases lay between the germline ends. The CDR3 protein is CASSLGPGESNQPQHF. In DNA, the CDR3 is TGTGCCAGCAGCTTAGGTCCAGGGGAGAGCAATCAGCCCCAGCATTTT.

This clonotype was detected only a few times. The rearrangement uses TRBV4-3 and TRBJ2-3; no clear D gene. The CDR3 is 15 amino acids. The germline CDR1 and CDR2 sequences are LGHNA and YSLEER. Trimming stripped 1 base from V and 0 bases from J, with 8 bases between. Here the CDR3 DNA reads TGCGCCAGCAGCCAAGGAACAGCCAGCACAGATACGCAGTATTTT. Translating it yields CASSQGTASTDTQYF.

This clonotype was observed at least ten times. One junction end does not reproduce the germline sequence, and a read error may be involved. The chain is built from TRBV7-7 and TRBJ2-2, with D perhaps TRBD1 or TRBD2 (5 bases each). Germline CDR1 reads SSHAT; CDR2 reads FNYEAQ (reference sequence). The CDR3 is 17 residues long. The CDR3 region has the DNA TGTGCTAGCAGCTTAGCTCCCGGGACGGCGGGCACCGGGGAGCTGTTTTTT. Translating gives CASSLAPGTAGTGELFF.

The V call is TRBV28, the J call TRBJ1-1; a weak D match, TRBD1 (5 bases). The CDR3 totals 14 residues. V shed 4 bases and J shed 4 bases, with 13 bases lying between them. The V gene's germline CDR1 is MDHEN and CDR2 SYDVKM. This chain's CDR3 is CASSSPDGGTEAFF. In DNA form, the CDR3 reads TGTGCCAGCAGTTCCCCCGACGGGGGCACTGAAGCTTTCTTT. Full variable domain (rest looked up from reference TRBV28 and TRBJ1-1): DVKVTQSSRYLVKRTGEKVFLECVQDMDHENMFWYRQDPGLGLRLIYFSYDVKMKEKGDIPEGYSVSREKKERFSLILESASTNQTSMYLCASSSPDGGTEAFFGQGTRLTVV.

At least ten counts were recorded for this clonotype. The V call is TRBV18, the J call TRBJ1-6; possibly TRBD1 for D (6 bases). Per germline, CDR1 KGHSH and CDR2 LQKENI. The CDR3 consists of 17 residues. Between the trimmed V and J ends, which lost 2 bases and 5 bases, there was a span of 16 bases. Here the CDR3 reads CASSPFKGEENNSPLHF. The CDR3 region has the DNA TGTGCCAGCTCACCATTTAAGGGGGAAGAAAATAATTCACCCCTCCACTTT.

The chain carries TRBV7-2 and TRBJ2-5; D not resolved. The CDR3 consists of 13 residues. Germline CDR1 SGHTA, CDR2 FQGNSA. Trimming left V 5 bases short and J 5 bases short, with 12 bases between. The CDR3 sequence is CASSPGPYETQYF. Written as DNA, the CDR3 is TGTGCCAGCAGCCCCGGACCGTACGAGACCCAGTACTTC.

This clonotype was detected many times. The chain carries TRBV20-1 and TRBJ1-2; D not resolved. From germline, CDR1 is DFQATT and CDR2 SNEGSKA (reference sequence). The CDR3 runs to 12 residues. Trimming stripped 3 bases from V and 14 bases from J, with 19 bases between. CDR3 loop: CSARLPGQPDTF. As DNA, the CDR3 is TGCAGTGCTAGGTTACCGGGCCAACCGGATACCTTC.

This clonotype was seen a handful of times. The gene calls are TRBV27 and TRBJ2-1; 7 positions agree with TRBD1. The CDR3 is made up of 16 amino acids. The germline V gene has CDR1 MNHEY and CDR2 SMNVEV (reference sequence). V was pared by 3 bases and J by 6 bases, with 11 bases of the junction left unmatched. CDR3 sequence (DNA): TGTGCCAGCAGTTTTCTAAAGGGGGCAGGAACCAATGAGCAGTTCTTC. Encoded protein: CASSFLKGAGTNEQFF.

This clonotype was counted ten times or more. This chain connects TRBV4-2 to TRBJ2-3, with D possibly matching TRBD1 (6 bases). The germline CDR1 and CDR2 sequences are LGHNA and YNFKEQ. The CDR3 has 16 residues. Trimming removed 5 bases from V and 1 base from J, with 16 bases in between. The CDR3 spells CASSLSAGTRTDTQYF. CDR3 coding DNA: TGTGCCAGCAGCTTAAGTGCCGGGACACGCACAGATACGCAGTATTTT.

V usage is TRBV29-1 and J usage is TRBJ2-2, with D possibly being TRBD1 (5 bases). This CDR3 has 13 amino acids. CDR1 SQVTM and CDR2 ANQGSEA come from the germline V gene. Trimming pared 7 bases from V and 0 bases from J, leaving 9 bases between. Here the CDR3 reads CSATGSNTGELFF. DNA for the CDR3: TGCAGCGCTACAGGTTCGAACACCGGGGAGCTGTTTTTT.

This clonotype was seen at least ten times. The chain combines TRBV28 with TRBJ1-2, with 9 bases aligning to TRBD1. Germline lookup yields CDR1 MDHEN and CDR2 SYDVKM. The junction had 8 bases not matched to a gene; V was cut back by 3 bases and J by 3 bases. The CDR3 sequence is 16 residues long. CDR3 nucleotides: TGTGCCAGCAGTTTTCTAGAGACAGGGGGTTACTATGGCTACACCTTC. It translates to CASSFLETGGYYGYTF.

This clonotype appeared a few times. V and J are TRBV5-1 and TRBJ2-3; D gene unclear. Germline V gene data show CDR1 as SGHRS and CDR2 as YFSETQ. This CDR3 has 14 residues. V gave up 6 bases and J gave up 0 bases, with 11 bases separating them. For the CDR3, the DNA is TGCGCCAGCACTGCGGCGGTTAGCACAGATACGCAGTATTTT. It yields the protein CASTAAVSTDTQYF.

The chain couples TRBV4-2 to TRBJ2-3, with 7 nucleotides matching TRBD1. The J segment lost 3 bases and the V segment lost 0 bases, leaving 3 bases of the junction unmatched. Germline V gives CDR1 LGHNA, CDR2 YNFKEQ. The CDR3 runs 15 residues. The CDR3 coding sequence is TGTGCCAGCAGCCAAGAGGACAGGAGTACAGATACGCAGTATTTT. The encoded protein is CASSQEDRSTDTQYF.

V usage is TRBV20-1 and J usage is TRBJ2-3, with a weak D call TRBD1 (5 bases). This CDR3 contains 14 residues. V was trimmed by 2 bases and J by 2 bases, leaving 11 bases between them. Germline values: CDR1 DFQATT, CDR2 SNEGSKA (reference sequence). CDR3 in amino acids: CSARRQTLTDTQYF. The DNA of the CDR3 is TGCAGTGCTAGAAGACAGACCCTCACAGATACGCAGTATTTT.

The chain links TRBV3-1 to TRBJ2-5; 8 nucleotides line up with TRBD1. This CDR3 spans 16 amino acids. V shed 3 bases, J shed 5 bases, and the junction held 11 bases outside the gene matches. Looked up from germline, CDR1 is LGHDT and CDR2 is YNNKEL (reference sequence). Here the CDR3 DNA reads TGTGCCAGCAGCCAGTTTAGGACAGGGTCGGCGGAGACCCAGTACTTC. Translation gives CASSQFRTGSAETQYF.

The J gene is TRBJ2-1, the V gene TRBV20-1; 7 bases map to TRBD1. The CDR3 runs 15 residues. V lost 3 bases and J lost 7; bases outside the gene matches: 12. Germline lookup yields CDR1 DFQATT and CDR2 SNEGSKA (reference sequence). CDR3 nucleotides: TGCAGTGCTAGTTACCAGAACAGGGGAAAAAATGAGCAGTTCTTC. It translates to CSASYQNRGKNEQFF.

This clonotype was counted many times. The V gene is TRBV5-1, the J gene TRBJ2-1, with D maybe TRBD2 (6 bases). CDR3 length: 15 amino acids. The V end was cut by 1 base, the J end by 6 bases, with 14 bases between. Per germline, CDR1 SGHRS and CDR2 YFSETQ. CDR3: CASSLPPGELNEQFF. For the CDR3, the DNA is TGCGCCAGCAGCTTGCCTCCGGGAGAGCTCAATGAGCAGTTCTTC.

This clonotype was seen repeatedly, ten times or more. The chain recombines TRBV27 with TRBJ2-3, with a possible D match to TRBD2 (6 bases). This CDR3 is built from 16 residues. V shed 3 bases and J shed 1 base, with 14 bases lying between them. Per germline, CDR1 MNHEY and CDR2 SMNVEV (reference sequence). In DNA, the CDR3 is TGTGCCAGCAGTTTCCTGGAGGGAGTCGGCACAGATACGCAGTATTTT. Translation: CASSFLEGVGTDTQYF.

There are many counts of this clonotype. The CDR3: CASSLGRYPYNEQFF. CDR3 nucleotides: TGTGCCAGCAGCTTGGGCCGGTATCCCTACAATGAGCAGTTCTTC. The rearrangement uses TRBV5-6 and TRBJ2-1; no clear D. V lost 0 bases and J lost 2, with 9 bases in between. CDR1 is SGHDT, CDR2 YYEEEE, per germline. The CDR3 sequence is 15 residues long. The variable domain in full, with the rest retrieved from reference TRBV5-6 and TRBJ2-1, is DAGVTQSPTHLIKTRGQQVTLRCSPKSGHDTVSWYQQALGQGPQFIFQYYEEEERQRGNFPDRFSGHQFPNYSSELNVNALLLGDSALYLCASSLGRYPYNEQFFGPGTRLTVL.

This clonotype was recorded many times. CDR3 nucleotides: TGCAGTGCTAGAGGAGCGGGAGGCTCCTACAATGAGCAGTTCTTC. Translated, it gives CSARGAGGSYNEQFF. The V gene is TRBV20-1, the J gene TRBJ2-1; 9 bases line up with TRBD2. V dropped 1 base and J dropped 0; count of bases not matched to a gene: 1. Germline loops: CDR1 DFQATT, CDR2 SNEGSKA (reference sequence). CDR3 length: 15 amino acids.

This clonotype came up a few times. V is TRBV5-4 and J is TRBJ2-2; 13 bases agree with TRBD2. CDR3 length: 17 residues. Germline lookup yields CDR1 SGHNT and CDR2 YYREEE (reference sequence). J lost 1 base, V lost 5 bases, and 5 bases had no gene match. The CDR3, as DNA: TGTGCCAGCAGTCGGACTAGCGGGAGATGGAACACCGGGGAGCTGTTTTTT. Protein: CASSRTSGRWNTGELFF.

This clonotype was detected ten times or more. V is TRBV7-8 and J is TRBJ2-7; 8 bases match TRBD1. The CDR3 runs to 16 residues. V lost 0 bases and J lost 1; bases outside the gene matches: 5. Germline V gene data show CDR1 as SGHVS and CDR2 as FQNEAQ. Here the CDR3 DNA reads TGTGCCAGCAGCTTAGCCGGACAGGGTACTTCCTACGAGCAGTACTTC. It specifies CASSLAGQGTSYEQYF.

In its sample, this clonotype was seen many times. This chain uses TRBV27 with TRBJ2-1; D may match TRBD1 or TRBD2 (5 bases each). CDR3 length: 15 residues. V dropped 6 bases and J dropped 6 bases, with 18 bases sitting between them. Germline values: CDR1 MNHEY, CDR2 SMNVEV (reference sequence). The CDR3 region is CASSRGTVPPNEQFF. CDR3 nucleotides: TGTGCCAGCAGCCGTGGGACGGTCCCCCCCAATGAGCAGTTCTTC.

This clonotype came up a few times. The CDR3 sequence is CASSELRLGQNYGYTF. CDR3 bases: TGTGCCAGCAGTGAATTAAGGCTAGGACAGAACTATGGCTACACCTTC. The chain carries TRBV6-1 and TRBJ1-2; TRBD1 might be the D (6 bases). Germline V lookup: CDR1 MNHNS, CDR2 SASEGT. There are 16 residues in the CDR3. V gave up 2 bases and J gave up 2 bases, with 15 bases separating them.